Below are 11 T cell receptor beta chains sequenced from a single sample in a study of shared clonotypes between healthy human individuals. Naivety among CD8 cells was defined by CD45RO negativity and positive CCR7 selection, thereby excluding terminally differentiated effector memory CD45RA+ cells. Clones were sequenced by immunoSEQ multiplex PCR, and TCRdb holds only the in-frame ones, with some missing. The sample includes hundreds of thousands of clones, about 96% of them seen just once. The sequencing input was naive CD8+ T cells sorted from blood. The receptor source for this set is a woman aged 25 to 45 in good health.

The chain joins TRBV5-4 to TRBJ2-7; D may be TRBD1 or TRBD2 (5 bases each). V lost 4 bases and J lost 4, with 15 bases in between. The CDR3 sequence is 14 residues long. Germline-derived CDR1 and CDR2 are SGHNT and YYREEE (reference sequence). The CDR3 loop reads CASSQDWGYYEQYF. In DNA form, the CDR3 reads TGTGCCAGCAGCCAAGATTGGGGGTATTACGAGCAGTACTTC. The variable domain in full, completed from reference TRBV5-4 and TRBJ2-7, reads ETGVTQSPTHLIKTRGQQVTLRCSSQSGHNTVSWYQQALGQGPQFIFQYYREEENGRGNFPPRFSGLQFPNYSSELNVNALELDDSALYLCASSQDWGYYEQYFGPGTRLTVT.

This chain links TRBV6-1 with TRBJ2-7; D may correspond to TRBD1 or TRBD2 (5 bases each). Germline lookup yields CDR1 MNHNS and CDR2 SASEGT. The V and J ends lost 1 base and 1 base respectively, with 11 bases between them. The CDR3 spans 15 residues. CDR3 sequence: CASSEGWDGSYEQYF. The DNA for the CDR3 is TGTGCCAGCAGTGAAGGTTGGGACGGTTCCTACGAGCAGTACTTC.

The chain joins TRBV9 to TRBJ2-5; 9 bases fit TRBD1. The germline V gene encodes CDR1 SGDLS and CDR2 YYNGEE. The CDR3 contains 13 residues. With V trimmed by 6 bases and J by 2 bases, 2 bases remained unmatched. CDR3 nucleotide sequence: TGTGCCAGCACCGGGACAGGGCAAGAGACCCAGTACTTC. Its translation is CASTGTGQETQYF.

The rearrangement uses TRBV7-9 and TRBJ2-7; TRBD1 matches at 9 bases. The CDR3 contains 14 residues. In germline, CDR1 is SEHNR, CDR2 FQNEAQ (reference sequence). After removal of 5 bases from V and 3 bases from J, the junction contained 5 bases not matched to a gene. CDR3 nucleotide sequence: TGTGCCAGCAGCGCCCGGGACAGGGACTACGAGCAGTACTTC. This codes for CASSARDRDYEQYF.

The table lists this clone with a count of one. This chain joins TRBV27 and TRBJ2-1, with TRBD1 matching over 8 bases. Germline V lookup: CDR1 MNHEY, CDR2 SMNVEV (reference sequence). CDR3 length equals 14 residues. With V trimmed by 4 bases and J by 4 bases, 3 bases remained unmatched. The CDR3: CASSSWDRYNEQFF. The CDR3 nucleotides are TGTGCCAGCAGTTCTTGGGACAGGTACAATGAGCAGTTCTTC.

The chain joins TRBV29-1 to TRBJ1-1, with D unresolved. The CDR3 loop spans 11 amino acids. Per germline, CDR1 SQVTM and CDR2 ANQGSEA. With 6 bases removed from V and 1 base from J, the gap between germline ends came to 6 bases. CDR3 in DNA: TGCAGCGTCGGTACGAACACTGAAGCTTTCTTT. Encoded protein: CSVGTNTEAFF. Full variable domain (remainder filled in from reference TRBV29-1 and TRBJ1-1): SAVISQKPSRDICQRGTSLTIQCQVDSQVTMMFWYRQQPGQSLTLIATANQGSEATYESGFVIDKFPISRPNLTFSTLTVSNMSPEDSSIYLCSVGTNTEAFFGQGTRLTVV.

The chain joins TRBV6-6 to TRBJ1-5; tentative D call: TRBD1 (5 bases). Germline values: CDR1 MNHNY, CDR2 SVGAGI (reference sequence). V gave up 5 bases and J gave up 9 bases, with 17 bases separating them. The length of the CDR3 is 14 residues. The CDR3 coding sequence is TGTGCCAGCAGTCCCCTCACGGGGGATGCGCCCCAGCATTTT. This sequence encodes CASSPLTGDAPQHF.

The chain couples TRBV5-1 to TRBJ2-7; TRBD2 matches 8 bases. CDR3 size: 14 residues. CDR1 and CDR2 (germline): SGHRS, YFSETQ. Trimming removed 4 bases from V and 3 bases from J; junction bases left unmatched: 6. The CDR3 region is CASSTSSGLYEQYF. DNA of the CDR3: TGCGCCAGCAGCACTTCTAGCGGGCTCTACGAGCAGTACTTC. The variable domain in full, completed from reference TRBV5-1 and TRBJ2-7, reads KAGVTQTPRYLIKTRGQQVTLSCSPISGHRSVSWYQQTPGQGLQFLFEYFSETQRNKGNFPGRFSGRQFSNSRSEMNVSTLELGDSALYLCASSTSSGLYEQYFGPGTRLTVT.

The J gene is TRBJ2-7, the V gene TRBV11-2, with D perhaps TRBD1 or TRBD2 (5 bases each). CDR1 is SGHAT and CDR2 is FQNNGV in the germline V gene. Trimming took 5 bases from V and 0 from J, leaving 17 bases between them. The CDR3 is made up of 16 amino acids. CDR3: CASSPHGTLSSYEQYF. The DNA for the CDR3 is TGTGCCAGCAGCCCCCACGGGACCCTTAGCTCCTACGAGCAGTACTTC.

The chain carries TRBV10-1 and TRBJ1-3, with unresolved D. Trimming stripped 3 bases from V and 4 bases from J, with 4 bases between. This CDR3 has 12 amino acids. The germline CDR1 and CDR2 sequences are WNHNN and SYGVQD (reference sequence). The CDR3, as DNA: TGCGCCAGCAGTGAATCAGGAAACACCATATATTTT. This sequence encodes CASSESGNTIYF.

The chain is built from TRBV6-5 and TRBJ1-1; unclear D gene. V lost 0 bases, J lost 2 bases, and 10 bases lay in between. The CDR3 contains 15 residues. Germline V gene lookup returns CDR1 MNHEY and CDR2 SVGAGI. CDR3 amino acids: CASSYSRTSNTEAFF. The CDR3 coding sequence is TGTGCCAGCAGTTACTCGAGGACCTCAAACACTGAAGCTTTCTTT.